This record covers a single T cell receptor (beta chain). Clones were sequenced by immunoSEQ multiplex PCR, and TCRdb holds only the in-frame ones, with some missing. This table holds around 90,000 clones, roughly 84% found once. These data are taken from a study of OX40 agonist ivuxolimab in advanced cancers. Study-level background: Checkpoint inhibitors had been given previously to about 40% of patients. Partial responses occurred in Three dose-escalation patients, one with hepatocellular carcinoma and two with cutaneous melanoma.

The germline CDR1 and CDR2 sequences are MNHEY and SVGAGI. The CDR3 has 14 residues. Between the trimmed V and J ends, which lost 6 bases and 6 bases, there was a span of 14 bases. The sample in question was CD4+ or CD8+ T cells sorted from blood, obtained in a trial of the OX40 agonist ivuxolimab. The source is an adult with an advanced solid tumor such as melanoma, head and neck, liver or kidney cancer. The rearrangement links TRBV6-5 to TRBJ2-2, with D possibly being TRBD2 (5 bases). The CDR3 sequence is CASRARGWSGELFF. As DNA, the CDR3 is TGTGCCAGCAGGGCACGCGGGTGGTCCGGGGAGCTGTTTTTT.